This TCR beta chain derives from a study of blood T cell dynamics during melanoma immunotherapy. At the level of the study: Standard first-line treatment here was pembrolizumab or nivolumab plus ipilimumab in metastatic melanoma. Findings and limits, study-wide: It remained unknown if the driving T cell clones were melanoma-specific. PBMC repertoires of eventual disease-control patients split at W3 into clonality or diversity gains.

CDR1 and CDR2 from the germline V gene are GTSNPN and SVGIG (reference sequence). V was trimmed by 6 bases and J by 4 bases, leaving 19 bases between them. This CDR3 comprises 15 residues. Time point noted: pre-treatment baseline. One draw preceded checkpoint blockade; another followed its first cycle at week 3. A word on this clone: Antigen: not known. The same CDR3 arises from other DNA sequences in this sample as well.

Generated by immunoSEQ multiplex PCR, the TCRdb table keeps only in-frame clones and is missing some. This table holds 6,000 to 8,000 clones, about four fifths found once. The clonotype was recovered from a human donor with melanoma. The V and J genes are TRBV30 and TRBJ1-5, with D possibly TRBD1 on 6 matching bases. Sequencing was performed on blood, taken from a patient treated with checkpoint blockade. The CDR3 region has the DNA TGTGCCTGTCAATCCGGGGGCGGGGGGAATCAGCCCCAGCATTTT. This encodes CACQSGGGGNQPQHF. Variable domain in full (rest from reference TRBV30 and TRBJ1-5): SQTIHQWPATLVQPVGSPLSLECTVEGTSNPNLYWYRQAAGRGLQLLFYSVGIGQISSEVPQNLSASRPQDRQFILSSKKLLLSDSGFYLCACQSGGGGNQPQHFGDGTRLSIL.